The rows below give T cell receptor beta chains drawn from one sample of a study of beta chain features in type 1 diabetes. This table comes from immunoSEQ multiplex PCR, and its TCRdb copy is limited to in-frame clones, with some not included. The repertoire holds about 360,000 clones, with around an eighth as singletons. Sequenced material: naive CD4+ T cells from blood. The receptor source for this set is a woman younger than 30 with type 1 diabetes. Both conserved end residues are part of each CDR3. The order of the fields is CDR3 DNA, CDR3 protein, D gene, J gene, clone size, V gene. A D gene is named only where the DNA matches it firmly. Expanded clones are given a class, and other clones once, few, many or no size at all.

CDR3 DNA: TGTGCCAGCAGTTTAACAGGGATCGGCTACACCTTC; CDR3 protein: CASSLTGIGYTF; D gene: NA; J gene: TRBJ1-2; clone size: NA; V gene: TRBV27
CDR3 DNA: TGTGCCAGCAGCCCAGGGTTTCTACAAGTCGGGGCCAACGTCCTGACTTTC; CDR3 protein: CASSPGFLQVGANVLTF; D gene: NA; J gene: TRBJ2-6; clone size: once; V gene: TRBV7-2
CDR3 DNA: TGTGCCAGCAGCCCCGGGACAGGTCAAGAGACCCAGTACTTC; CDR3 protein: CASSPGTGQETQYF; D gene: TRBD1; J gene: TRBJ2-5; clone size: NA; V gene: TRBV7-9
CDR3 DNA: TGTGCCAGCAGTGGGTCCGTAGGGGCTGAAGCTTTCTTT; CDR3 protein: CASSGSVGAEAFF; D gene: NA; J gene: TRBJ1-1; clone size: NA; V gene: TRBV25-1
CDR3 DNA: TGTGCCAGTAGTCAACGACAGGGGGTTAACGAAAAACTGTTTTTT; CDR3 protein: CASSQRQGVNEKLFF; D gene: TRBD1; J gene: TRBJ1-4; clone size: NA; V gene: TRBV19
CDR3 DNA: TGTGCCAGCAGTTTATACTCTGGACGGGGTGAAGCTTTCTTT; CDR3 protein: CASSLYSGRGEAFF; D gene: NA; J gene: TRBJ1-1; clone size: NA; V gene: TRBV28
CDR3 DNA: TGTGCCAGCAGCCCCACAGGGGACTATGGCTACACCTTC; CDR3 protein: CASSPTGDYGYTF; D gene: TRBD1; J gene: TRBJ1-2; clone size: NA; V gene: TRBV7-9
CDR3 DNA: TGTGCCAGCAGTGAACTTGGAGGAACGATTGAAGCTTTCTTT; CDR3 protein: CASSELGGTIEAFF; D gene: NA; J gene: TRBJ1-1; clone size: NA; V gene: TRBV2
CDR3 DNA: TGTGCCAGCAGTCAGGGTATTGTTGAGAATGAGCAGTTCTTC; CDR3 protein: CASSQGIVENEQFF; D gene: NA; J gene: TRBJ2-1; clone size: few; V gene: TRBV7-9
CDR3 DNA: TGTGCCAGCAGCAGGGAGACAGGGGGCGAACTGTACTTC; CDR3 protein: CASSRETGGELYF; D gene: TRBD1; J gene: TRBJ2-7; clone size: few; V gene: TRBV6-5
CDR3 DNA: TGCGCCAGCAGCCCCGGAGAGATCACCGGGGAGCTGTTTTTT; CDR3 protein: CASSPGEITGELFF; D gene: NA; J gene: TRBJ2-2; clone size: NA; V gene: TRBV4-3
CDR3 DNA: TGTGCCAGCTCACCAAGTGGCGGGAGGGTCTACAATGAGCAGTTCTTC; CDR3 protein: CASSPSGGRVYNEQFF; D gene: TRBD2; J gene: TRBJ2-1; clone size: NA; V gene: TRBV18
CDR3 DNA: TGTGCCAGCAGTTCGACAAGCCCGTACGGTCAGCCCCAGCATTTT; CDR3 protein: CASSSTSPYGQPQHF; D gene: NA; J gene: TRBJ1-5; clone size: NA; V gene: TRBV28
CDR3 DNA: TGTGCCAGTAGTGGGTGGGAGTCGCCCCACACCGGTGAGCAGTTCTTC; CDR3 protein: CASSGWESPHTGEQFF; D gene: NA; J gene: TRBJ2-1; clone size: NA; V gene: TRBV19
CDR3 DNA: TGTGCCAGCAGCGTAGCCGGGACAAAAGTGCATGGCTACACCTTC; CDR3 protein: CASSVAGTKVHGYTF; D gene: NA; J gene: TRBJ1-2; clone size: few; V gene: TRBV9
CDR3 DNA: TGTGCCATCAGTGAGCGTAAAGGGGTAGTTAACGAGCAGTACTTC; CDR3 protein: CAISERKGVVNEQYF; D gene: NA; J gene: TRBJ2-7; clone size: few; V gene: TRBV10-3
CDR3 DNA: TGTGCCAGCAGCTTGACAGGGGCCACTGGGGCCAACGTCCTGACTTTC; CDR3 protein: CASSLTGATGANVLTF; D gene: TRBD1; J gene: TRBJ2-6; clone size: NA; V gene: TRBV7-2
CDR3 DNA: TGTGCCAGCAGCTTAGTTCTGGCGGTCCAAGAGACCCAGTACTTC; CDR3 protein: CASSLVLAVQETQYF; D gene: NA; J gene: TRBJ2-5; clone size: NA; V gene: TRBV7-9
CDR3 DNA: TGTGCCAGTAGCGGACTAGCGGGGGGCCAAGAGACCCAGTACTTC; CDR3 protein: CASSGLAGGQETQYF; D gene: TRBD2; J gene: TRBJ2-5; clone size: NA; V gene: TRBV19
CDR3 DNA: TGTGCCAGTAGAAAGATGAACACCGGGGAGCTGTTTTTT; CDR3 protein: CASRKMNTGELFF; D gene: NA; J gene: TRBJ2-2; clone size: few; V gene: TRBV28
CDR3 DNA: TGTGCCACCAGCAGGTTACAGGGGAACACTGAAGCTTTCTTT; CDR3 protein: CATSRLQGNTEAFF; D gene: NA; J gene: TRBJ1-1; clone size: NA; V gene: TRBV15
CDR3 DNA: TGTGCCTGGAGTTCCCGAGGAGGAGGCACTGAAGCTTTCTTT; CDR3 protein: CAWSSRGGGTEAFF; D gene: NA; J gene: TRBJ1-1; clone size: few; V gene: TRBV30
CDR3 DNA: TGTGCCAGCAGCTCCCGACAGGACAACACAGATACGCAGTATTTT; CDR3 protein: CASSSRQDNTDTQYF; D gene: NA; J gene: TRBJ2-3; clone size: few; V gene: TRBV7-8
CDR3 DNA: TGTGCCTGGAGTTCGACTAGCGGGAGGGCAGATACGCAGTATTTT; CDR3 protein: CAWSSTSGRADTQYF; D gene: TRBD2; J gene: TRBJ2-3; clone size: NA; V gene: TRBV30
CDR3 DNA: TGTGCCAGCAGTCATACAGATACGCAGTATTTT; CDR3 protein: CASSHTDTQYF; D gene: NA; J gene: TRBJ2-3; clone size: few; V gene: TRBV5-4
CDR3 DNA: TGTGCCAGCAAAGGGGACAGGGGGCCGAATGAGCAGTTCTTC; CDR3 protein: CASKGDRGPNEQFF; D gene: TRBD1; J gene: TRBJ2-1; clone size: few; V gene: TRBV6-5
CDR3 DNA: TGTGCCTGGAGTTGGGACATCATTAACTATGGCTACACCTTC; CDR3 protein: CAWSWDIINYGYTF; D gene: NA; J gene: TRBJ1-2; clone size: few; V gene: TRBV30